A selection of T cell receptor beta chains follows, all from one sample in a study of T-cell reconstitution after alpha-beta-depleted transplantation in children. A single record per CDR3 protein comes from TCRdb applying MiXCR to the PCR reads. This table has around 490,000 distinct CDR3 sequences, roughly 11% appearing once. Sequenced material: PBMCs, mostly from graft donor cells, taken 180 days after TCRalphabeta/CD19-depleted stem cell transplant. The receptor source for this set is a female patient under 10 years old who had a stem cell transplant for aplastic anemia, so the T cells may come from the graft donor. Each CDR3 is given with its conserved first and last residue. The order of the fields is D gene, J gene, V gene, clone size, CDR3 protein, CDR3 DNA. D genes are given only for firm matches. Clone size is shown for a subset of rows, as once, few, many or a class of expanded clone.

D gene: TRBD2
J gene: TRBJ2-1
V gene: TRBV10-3
clone size: few
CDR3 protein: CAISESPGTSGYNEQFF
CDR3 DNA: TGTGCCATCAGTGAGTCTCCCGGGACTAGCGGTTACAATGAGCAGTTCTTC

D gene: NA
J gene: TRBJ2-1
V gene: TRBV20-1
clone size: NA
CDR3 protein: CSARDIRTTGWEQFF
CDR3 DNA: TGCAGTGCTAGAGATATCCGGACTACGGGTTGGGAGCAGTTCTTC

D gene: NA
J gene: TRBJ2-4
V gene: TRBV6-5
clone size: NA
CDR3 protein: CASSSGVLNIQYF
CDR3 DNA: TGTGCCAGCAGTTCAGGGGTGTTAAACATTCAGTACTTC

D gene: NA
J gene: TRBJ2-1
V gene: TRBV7-2
clone size: many
CDR3 protein: CASSLIHEQFF
CDR3 DNA: TGTGCCAGCAGCTTAATCCATGAGCAGTTCTTC

D gene: NA
J gene: TRBJ1-5
V gene: TRBV7-2
clone size: NA
CDR3 protein: CASSLGPLVSQPQHF
CDR3 DNA: TGTGCCAGCAGCTTAGGTCCGCTGGTGAGTCAGCCCCAGCATTTT

D gene: NA
J gene: TRBJ2-5
V gene: TRBV29-1
clone size: NA
CDR3 protein: CSVGGETQYF
CDR3 DNA: TGCAGCGTTGGGGGGGAGACCCAGTACTTC

D gene: NA
J gene: TRBJ2-3
V gene: TRBV12-3/TRBV12-4
clone size: few
CDR3 protein: CASSFPSFADTQYF
CDR3 DNA: TGTGCCAGCAGTTTCCCGTCCTTCGCAGATACGCAGTATTTT

D gene: TRBD1
J gene: TRBJ2-7
V gene: TRBV7-2
clone size: many
CDR3 protein: CASSLVGTGSYEQYF
CDR3 DNA: TGTGCCAGCAGCTTAGTAGGGACAGGTTCCTACGAGCAGTACTTC

D gene: TRBD1
J gene: TRBJ1-1
V gene: TRBV12-3/TRBV12-4
clone size: NA
CDR3 protein: CANSRGLGTEAFF
CDR3 DNA: TGTGCCAACTCCAGGGGGCTAGGGACTGAAGCTTTCTTT

D gene: TRBD2
J gene: TRBJ2-7
V gene: TRBV11-3
clone size: NA
CDR3 protein: CASSLAGEAYEQYF
CDR3 DNA: TGTGCCAGCAGCCTAGCGGGAGAAGCCTACGAGCAGTACTTC

D gene: TRBD2
J gene: TRBJ2-7
V gene: TRBV7-3
clone size: few
CDR3 protein: CASSLGGTSPSYEQYF
CDR3 DNA: TGTGCCAGCAGCTTGGGGGGGACTAGCCCCTCCTACGAGCAGTACTTC

D gene: NA
J gene: TRBJ2-3
V gene: TRBV18
clone size: many
CDR3 protein: CASSPGDTQYF
CDR3 DNA: TGTGCCAGCAGCCCAGGGGATACGCAGTATTTT

D gene: NA
J gene: TRBJ1-1
V gene: TRBV7-2
clone size: few
CDR3 protein: CASSLSRGVGATEAFF
CDR3 DNA: TGTGCCAGCAGCTTATCCAGGGGCGTAGGCGCCACTGAAGCTTTCTTT

D gene: TRBD1
J gene: TRBJ2-7
V gene: TRBV27
clone size: NA
CDR3 protein: CASSLSNTGGYPYYEQYF
CDR3 DNA: TGTGCCAGCAGTTTATCCAATACAGGGGGCTACCCATACTACGAGCAGTACTTC

D gene: NA
J gene: TRBJ1-1
V gene: TRBV28
clone size: many
CDR3 protein: CASSLLRPGEAFF
CDR3 DNA: TGTGCCAGCAGTTTACTCCGACCAGGTGAAGCTTTCTTT

D gene: NA
J gene: TRBJ2-3
V gene: TRBV25-1
clone size: few
CDR3 protein: CASSEYLQRDTQYF
CDR3 DNA: TGTGCCAGCAGTGAATACCTACAGAGAGATACGCAGTATTTT

D gene: NA
J gene: TRBJ2-7
V gene: TRBV28
clone size: few
CDR3 protein: CASREEESSYEQYF
CDR3 DNA: TGTGCCAGCCGCGAGGAGGAGAGCTCCTACGAGCAGTACTTC

D gene: TRBD1
J gene: TRBJ2-7
V gene: TRBV5-1
clone size: few
CDR3 protein: CASSGTGGFFHEQYF
CDR3 DNA: TGCGCCAGCAGCGGGACAGGGGGATTCTTTCACGAGCAGTACTTC

D gene: NA
J gene: TRBJ2-3
V gene: TRBV29-1
clone size: few
CDR3 protein: CSVRTSPSDTQYF
CDR3 DNA: TGCAGCGTCAGGACATCCCCTTCAGATACGCAGTATTTT

D gene: TRBD1
J gene: TRBJ1-4
V gene: TRBV28
clone size: few
CDR3 protein: CASSSPSTGANEKLFF
CDR3 DNA: TGTGCCAGCAGTTCCCCCTCGACAGGGGCGAATGAAAAACTGTTTTTT

D gene: NA
J gene: TRBJ2-1
V gene: TRBV6-1
clone size: NA
CDR3 protein: CATIFDRVNEQFF
CDR3 DNA: TGTGCCACCATCTTCGACCGAGTAAATGAGCAGTTCTTC

D gene: TRBD2
J gene: TRBJ2-1
V gene: TRBV27
clone size: few
CDR3 protein: CASSPLGGRRRNEQFF
CDR3 DNA: TGTGCCAGCAGTCCCTTGGGCGGGAGAAGGCGCAATGAGCAGTTCTTC

D gene: NA
J gene: TRBJ2-7
V gene: TRBV7-2
clone size: few
CDR3 protein: CASSPGWDTYEQYF
CDR3 DNA: TGTGCCAGCAGCCCGGGGTGGGATACCTACGAGCAGTACTTC

D gene: TRBD2
J gene: TRBJ2-3
V gene: TRBV15
clone size: few
CDR3 protein: CATSRWGLAASTDTQYF
CDR3 DNA: TGTGCCACCAGCAGATGGGGACTAGCGGCTAGCACAGATACGCAGTATTTT

D gene: NA
J gene: TRBJ2-1
V gene: TRBV7-9
clone size: few
CDR3 protein: CASKGNGYNEQFF
CDR3 DNA: TGTGCCAGCAAAGGGAACGGTTACAATGAGCAGTTCTTC

D gene: NA
J gene: TRBJ2-5
V gene: TRBV7-9
clone size: NA
CDR3 protein: CASSFRQAQETQYF
CDR3 DNA: TGTGCCAGCAGCTTTCGACAGGCACAAGAGACCCAGTACTTC

D gene: TRBD2
J gene: TRBJ2-3
V gene: TRBV5-5
clone size: many
CDR3 protein: CASSLAGRGGTDTQYF
CDR3 DNA: TGTGCCAGCAGCTTGGCCGGGAGGGGGGGCACAGATACGCAGTATTTT

D gene: NA
J gene: TRBJ2-5
V gene: TRBV5-1
clone size: many
CDR3 protein: CASSLEGPLSTQYF
CDR3 DNA: TGCGCCAGCAGCTTGGAGGGACCCCTCTCAACCCAGTACTTC

D gene: TRBD2
J gene: TRBJ2-2
V gene: TRBV30
clone size: few
CDR3 protein: CAWRAYERGSMAGELFF
CDR3 DNA: TGTGCCTGGAGGGCCTATGAGCGCGGGAGTATGGCCGGGGAGCTGTTTTTT

D gene: NA
J gene: TRBJ2-7
V gene: TRBV10-3
clone size: NA
CDR3 protein: CAISESANAYEQYF
CDR3 DNA: TGTGCCATCAGTGAGTCAGCGAATGCCTACGAGCAGTACTTC

D gene: TRBD1
J gene: TRBJ1-5
V gene: TRBV6-2/TRBV6-3
clone size: few
CDR3 protein: CASSRAGTDNQPQHF
CDR3 DNA: TGTGCCAGCAGTCGAGCCGGGACAGACAATCAGCCCCAGCATTTT

D gene: TRBD1
J gene: TRBJ1-5
V gene: TRBV12-3/TRBV12-4
clone size: few
CDR3 protein: CASSPSGQANQPQHF
CDR3 DNA: TGTGCCAGCAGTCCATCGGGACAGGCCAATCAGCCCCAGCATTTT

D gene: TRBD2
J gene: TRBJ2-3
V gene: TRBV5-4
clone size: few
CDR3 protein: CASSLAVAGPAVGTDTQYF
CDR3 DNA: TGTGCCAGCAGCTTGGCGGTAGCGGGACCAGCGGTTGGCACAGATACGCAGTATTTT

D gene: NA
J gene: TRBJ2-5
V gene: TRBV11-2
clone size: many
CDR3 protein: CASSLVGLARETQYF
CDR3 DNA: TGTGCCAGCAGCTTAGTTGGCCTAGCCAGGGAGACCCAGTACTTC

D gene: NA
J gene: TRBJ2-1
V gene: TRBV20-1
clone size: few
CDR3 protein: CSARVPTRSSYNEQFF
CDR3 DNA: TGCAGTGCTAGAGTACCCACGAGGAGCTCCTACAATGAGCAGTTCTTC

D gene: TRBD2
J gene: TRBJ2-7
V gene: TRBV7-6
clone size: few
CDR3 protein: CASSNSGKGSYEQYF
CDR3 DNA: TGTGCCAGCAGCAATAGCGGGAAAGGTTCCTACGAGCAGTACTTC

D gene: TRBD1
J gene: TRBJ2-2
V gene: TRBV29-1
clone size: NA
CDR3 protein: CSAGQASPGTGELFF
CDR3 DNA: TGCAGCGCGGGACAGGCGTCACCCGGAACCGGGGAGCTGTTTTTT

D gene: NA
J gene: TRBJ1-6
V gene: TRBV27
clone size: many
CDR3 protein: CASKKQESSPLHF
CDR3 DNA: TGTGCCAGCAAAAAACAGGAGAGTTCACCCCTCCACTTT